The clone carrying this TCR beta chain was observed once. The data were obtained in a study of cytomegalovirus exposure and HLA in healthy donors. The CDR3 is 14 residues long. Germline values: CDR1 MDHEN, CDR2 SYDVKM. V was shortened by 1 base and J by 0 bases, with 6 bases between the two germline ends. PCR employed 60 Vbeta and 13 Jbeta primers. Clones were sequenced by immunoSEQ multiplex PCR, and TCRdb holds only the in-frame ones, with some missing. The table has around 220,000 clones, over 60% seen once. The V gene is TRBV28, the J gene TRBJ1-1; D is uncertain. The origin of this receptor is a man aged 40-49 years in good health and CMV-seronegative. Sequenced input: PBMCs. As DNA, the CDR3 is TGTGCCAGCAGTTTATTAACAATGAACACTGAAGCTTTCTTT. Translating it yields CASSLLTMNTEAFF.